This section outlines one T cell receptor (beta chain) sequence together with its context. Antigen unknown. The sample has other DNA sequences that encode this CDR3 too. Germline V gene data show CDR1 as MNHEY and CDR2 as SMNVEV (reference sequence). The CDR3 sequence is 15 residues long. Losses at the gene ends were 5 bases for V and 5 bases for J; bases not matched to a gene: 7. Tumor samples were taken before definitive surgery or chemotherapy. Generated by immunoSEQ multiplex PCR, the TCRdb table keeps only in-frame clones and is missing some. The sample includes tens of thousands of clones, under 90% seen only once; the top ten take about 2%. The sample belongs to a study of high-grade serous ovarian cancer treatment subgroups. Overall study findings and caveats: Bulk tumor TCR sequencing gave no spatial information.

V usage is TRBV27 and J usage is TRBJ1-5, with 9 bases fitting TRBD1. The sequenced sample was tumor tissue. This clonotype originated in a human donor with high-grade serous ovarian cancer. The CDR3 coding sequence is TGTGCCAGCAGTCCGGACAGGGGTGCAGATCAGCCCCAGCATTTT. Translated, it gives CASSPDRGADQPQHF.